A selection of T cell receptor beta chains follows, all from one sample in a study of cytomegalovirus exposure and HLA in healthy donors. Profiling relied on immunoSEQ multiplex PCR, and the TCRdb table lists in-frame clones only, not all of them. The sample records about 200,000 clones, more than 65% being singletons. Sequencing input: PBMCs. The receptors here all came from a young woman in good health and CMV-seronegative. The CDR3 runs from the conserved cysteine through the conserved F or W. Each record gives: V gene, clone size, D gene, J gene, CDR3 protein, CDR3 DNA. A D gene is named only where the DNA matches it firmly. Clone size is not always given. Where it is, it says once, few, many or a class for expanded clones.

TRBV2	.	TRBD1	TRBJ1-3	CASSPGGLSSGNTIYF	TGTGCCAGCAGTCCAGGGGGCTTGAGCTCTGGAAACACCATATATTTT
TRBV5-1	once	TRBD1	TRBJ1-4	CASSLPGQGNEKLFF	TGCGCCAGCAGCTTACCGGGACAGGGGAATGAAAAACTGTTTTTT
TRBV4-3	.	.	TRBJ2-5	CASSQDVRRLETQYF	TGCGCCAGCAGCCAAGATGTGCGCAGGTTGGAGACCCAGTACTTC
TRBV19	.	.	TRBJ2-6	CASSTSLVESGANVLTF	TGTGCCAGTAGTACCTCGCTGGTTGAGTCTGGGGCCAACGTCCTGACTTTC
TRBV27	.	TRBD2	TRBJ2-1	CASSSGAGGYNEQFF	TGTGCCAGCAGTTCGGGGGCGGGAGGGTACAATGAGCAGTTCTTC
TRBV4-3	.	.	TRBJ1-1	CASSQEWRGAGEAFF	TGCGCCAGCAGCCAGGAATGGCGGGGGGCGGGTGAAGCTTTCTTT
TRBV5-1	.	.	TRBJ2-2	CASSFRTGRTGELSF	TGCGCCAGCAGCTTTAGAACAGGGCGGACCGGGGAGCTGTCTTTT
TRBV7-9	.	TRBD1	TRBJ2-5	CASSFGGQAQETQYF	TGTGCCAGCAGCTTTGGGGGACAGGCCCAAGAGACCCAGTACTTC
TRBV27	.	.	TRBJ2-6	CASSLSGPVSRSGANVLTF	TGTGCCAGCAGTTTATCGGGGCCAGTTTCCCGCTCTGGGGCCAACGTCCTGACTTTC
TRBV29-1	few	TRBD1	TRBJ1-5	CSALDRESQPQHF	TGCAGCGCCTTAGACAGGGAGAGTCAGCCCCAGCATTTT
TRBV14	.	.	TRBJ1-4	CASSRLGRGNEKLFF	TGTGCCAGCAGCCGGCTGGGGAGGGGTAATGAAAAACTGTTTTTT
TRBV5-6	few	TRBD1	TRBJ2-3	CASRGQGAKDTQYF	TGTGCCAGCAGAGGACAGGGGGCGAAAGATACGCAGTATTTT
TRBV2	.	.	TRBJ1-1	CASSGRGASTEAFF	TGTGCCAGCAGTGGGCGGGGGGCGAGCACTGAAGCTTTCTTT
TRBV12-5	few	TRBD1	TRBJ2-1	CASGLRTGGERNEQFF	TGTGCTAGTGGTCTCAGGACAGGGGGCGAAAGGAATGAGCAGTTCTTC
TRBV7-9	few	.	TRBJ2-3	CASSFSSDSTDTQYF	TGTGCCAGCAGCTTTTCTTCAGATTCCACGGATACGCAGTATTTT
TRBV9	.	.	TRBJ2-5	CASSVAPGIQETQYF	TGTGCCAGCAGCGTAGCTCCGGGTATCCAAGAGACCCAGTACTTC
TRBV15	.	TRBD2	TRBJ2-1	CATSREAGGANEQFF	TGTGCCACCAGCAGAGAAGCGGGAGGGGCCAATGAGCAGTTCTTC
TRBV18	.	TRBD2	TRBJ2-1	CASSPGLAGGRGTIEQFF	TGTGCCAGCTCACCAGGACTAGCGGGAGGGAGGGGAACAATTGAGCAGTTCTTC
TRBV11-2	once	.	TRBJ2-7	CASSFRDTQYF	TGTGCCAGCAGCTTCCGGGACACGCAGTACTTC
TRBV10-2	.	TRBD1	TRBJ1-2	CASSDLAGGFYGYTF	TGCGCCAGCAGTGACTTGGCAGGGGGCTTCTATGGCTACACCTTC
TRBV10-3	few	.	TRBJ2-5	CAISDLQGTQETQYF	TGTGCCATCAGTGACTTACAGGGAACCCAAGAGACCCAGTACTTC
TRBV25-1	few	TRBD1	TRBJ1-1	CASSGQGWTEAFF	TGTGCCAGCAGCGGACAGGGCTGGACTGAAGCTTTCTTT